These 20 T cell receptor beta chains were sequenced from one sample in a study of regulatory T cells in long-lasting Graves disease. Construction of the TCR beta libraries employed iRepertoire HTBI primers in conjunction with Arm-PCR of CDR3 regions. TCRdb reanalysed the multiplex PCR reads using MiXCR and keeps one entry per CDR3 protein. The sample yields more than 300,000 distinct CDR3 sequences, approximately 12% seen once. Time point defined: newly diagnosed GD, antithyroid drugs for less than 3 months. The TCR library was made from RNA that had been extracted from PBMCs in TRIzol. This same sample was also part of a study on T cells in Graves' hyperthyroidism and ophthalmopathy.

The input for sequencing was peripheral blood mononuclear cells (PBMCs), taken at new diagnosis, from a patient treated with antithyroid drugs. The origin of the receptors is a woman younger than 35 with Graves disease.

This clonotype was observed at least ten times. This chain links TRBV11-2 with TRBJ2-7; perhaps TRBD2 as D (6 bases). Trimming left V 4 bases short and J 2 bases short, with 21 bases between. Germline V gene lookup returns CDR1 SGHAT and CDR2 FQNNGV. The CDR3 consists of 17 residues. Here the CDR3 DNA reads TGTGCCAGCAGCTGGGGGGTTGTGAAGATACCAACCTACGAGCAGTACTTC. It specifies CASSWGVVKIPTYEQYF.

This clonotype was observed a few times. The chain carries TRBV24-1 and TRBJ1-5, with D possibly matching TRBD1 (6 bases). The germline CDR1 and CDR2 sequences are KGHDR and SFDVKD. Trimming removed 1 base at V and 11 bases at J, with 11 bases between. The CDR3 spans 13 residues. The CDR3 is CATSDLGGVTQHF. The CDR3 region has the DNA TGTGCCACCAGTGATTTAGGGGGGGTTACCCAGCATTTT.

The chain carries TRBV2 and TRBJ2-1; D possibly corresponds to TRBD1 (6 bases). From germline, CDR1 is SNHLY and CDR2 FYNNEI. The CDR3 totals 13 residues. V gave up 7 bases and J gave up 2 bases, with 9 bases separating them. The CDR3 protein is CASTGAPYNEQFF. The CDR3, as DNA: TGTGCCAGCACAGGGGCCCCCTACAATGAGCAGTTCTTC.

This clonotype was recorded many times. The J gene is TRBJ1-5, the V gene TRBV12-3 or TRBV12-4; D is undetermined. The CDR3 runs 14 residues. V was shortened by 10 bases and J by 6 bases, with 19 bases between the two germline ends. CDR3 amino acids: CATAADTSSQPQHF. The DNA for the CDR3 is TGTGCCACAGCGGCCGACACATCCAGTCAGCCCCAGCATTTT.

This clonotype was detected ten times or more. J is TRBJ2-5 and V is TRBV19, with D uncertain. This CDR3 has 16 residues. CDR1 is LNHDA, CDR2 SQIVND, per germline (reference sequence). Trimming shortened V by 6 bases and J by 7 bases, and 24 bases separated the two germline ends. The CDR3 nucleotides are TGTGCCAGTAGCAAAGCCCGTCGAACCCCCCTAGGGACCCAGTACTTC. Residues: CASSKARRTPLGTQYF.

The CDR3, as DNA: TGCAGTGCTAGAGATCCCCCTCCGGGGCGGATAGAAAATGGCTACACCTTC. It is translated as CSARDPPPGRIENGYTF. This chain joins TRBV20-1 and TRBJ1-2, with D possibly being TRBD1 (5 bases). This CDR3 comprises 17 residues. Germline V gene data show CDR1 as DFQATT and CDR2 as SNEGSKA (reference sequence). V was pared by 0 bases and J by 6 bases, with 23 bases between.

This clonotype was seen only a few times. The CDR3 DNA follows: TGTGCCTGGAGTGTATTTCCAGGGAATAGCAATCAGCCCCAGCATTTT. Residues: CAWSVFPGNSNQPQHF. V usage is TRBV30 and J usage is TRBJ1-5; D perhaps matches TRBD1 (5 bases). CDR3 length: 16 residues. From germline, CDR1 is GTSNPN and CDR2 SVGIG (reference sequence). The ends were cut back, 0 bases at V and 0 bases at J, with 12 bases in the middle.

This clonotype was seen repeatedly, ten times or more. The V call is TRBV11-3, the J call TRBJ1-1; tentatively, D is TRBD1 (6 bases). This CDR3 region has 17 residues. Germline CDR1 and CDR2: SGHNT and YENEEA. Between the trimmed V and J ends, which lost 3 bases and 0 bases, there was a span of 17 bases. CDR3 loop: CASSLIPLDSLNTEAFF. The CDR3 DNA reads TGTGCCAGCAGCTTGATACCCTTGGACAGCCTGAACACTGAAGCTTTCTTT.

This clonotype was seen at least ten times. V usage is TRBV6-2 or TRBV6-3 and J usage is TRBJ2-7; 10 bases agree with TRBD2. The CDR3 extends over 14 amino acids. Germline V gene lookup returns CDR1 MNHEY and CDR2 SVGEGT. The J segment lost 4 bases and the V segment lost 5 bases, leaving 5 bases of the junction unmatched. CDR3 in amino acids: CASSDLAGEYEQYF. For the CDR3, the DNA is TGTGCCAGCAGTGACCTAGCGGGAGAGTACGAGCAGTACTTC.

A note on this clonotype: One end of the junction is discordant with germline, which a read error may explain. This chain's CDR3 is CAGSPLAGVNLDEQYF. Written as DNA, the CDR3 is TGTGCCGGCAGCCCACTAGCGGGAGTTAACTTGGACGAGCAGTACTTC. The V gene is TRBV7-2, the J gene TRBJ2-7, with TRBD2 matching 11 bases. Germline V CDR1 and CDR2: SGHTA, FQGNSA. The CDR3 sequence is 16 residues long.

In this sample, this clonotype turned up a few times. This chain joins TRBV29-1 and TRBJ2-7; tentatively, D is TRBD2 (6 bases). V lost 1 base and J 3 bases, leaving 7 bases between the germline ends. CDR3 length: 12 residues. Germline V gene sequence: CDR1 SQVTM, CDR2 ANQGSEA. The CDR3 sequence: CSVEVRGYEQYF. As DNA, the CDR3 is TGCAGCGTTGAAGTGCGGGGCTACGAGCAGTACTTC.

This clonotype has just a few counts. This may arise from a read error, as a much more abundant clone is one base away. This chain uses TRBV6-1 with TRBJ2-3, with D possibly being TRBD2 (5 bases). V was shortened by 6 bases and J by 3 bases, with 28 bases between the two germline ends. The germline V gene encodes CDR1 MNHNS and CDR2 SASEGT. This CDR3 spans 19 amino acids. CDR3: CASSTHLGGLRGITDTQYF. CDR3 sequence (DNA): TGTGCCAGCAGCACCCACTTGGGTGGACTCCGGGGAATAACAGATACGCAGTATTTT.

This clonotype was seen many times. CDR3 nucleotides: TGTGCCAGTAGCCATAGCGGGGTTTCCTACAATGAGCAGTTCTTC. It codes for CASSHSGVSYNEQFF. The chain has TRBV19 and TRBJ2-1, with TRBD2 matching over 8 bases. V dropped 6 bases and J dropped 1; count of bases not matched to a gene: 5. Per germline, CDR1 LNHDA and CDR2 SQIVND (reference sequence). This CDR3 has 15 residues.

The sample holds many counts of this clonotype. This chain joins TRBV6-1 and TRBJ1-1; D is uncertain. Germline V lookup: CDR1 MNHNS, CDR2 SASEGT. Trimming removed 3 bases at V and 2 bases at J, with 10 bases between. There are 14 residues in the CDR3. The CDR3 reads CASSEIGLNTEAFF. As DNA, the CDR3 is TGTGCCAGCAGTGAGATAGGGTTAAACACTGAAGCTTTCTTT.

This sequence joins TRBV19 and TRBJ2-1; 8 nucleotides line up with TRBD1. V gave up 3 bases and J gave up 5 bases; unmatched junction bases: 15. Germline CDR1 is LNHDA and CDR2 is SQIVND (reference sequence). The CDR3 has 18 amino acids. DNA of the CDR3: TGTGCCAGTAGTATTAGGGACAGGTTCTATTTCGACAACAATGAGCAGTTCTTC. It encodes CASSIRDRFYFDNNEQFF.

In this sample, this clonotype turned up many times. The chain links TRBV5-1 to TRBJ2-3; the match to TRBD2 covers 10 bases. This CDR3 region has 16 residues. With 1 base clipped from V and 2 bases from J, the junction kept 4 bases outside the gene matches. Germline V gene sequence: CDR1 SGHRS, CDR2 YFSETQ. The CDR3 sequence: CASSLWTSGNTDTQYF. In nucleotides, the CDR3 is TGCGCCAGCAGCTTGTGGACTAGCGGAAACACAGATACGCAGTATTTT. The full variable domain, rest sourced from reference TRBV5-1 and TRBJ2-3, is KAGVTQTPRYLIKTRGQQVTLSCSPISGHRSVSWYQQTPGQGLQFLFEYFSETQRNKGNFPGRFSGRQFSNSRSEMNVSTLELGDSALYLCASSLWTSGNTDTQYFGPGTRLTVL.

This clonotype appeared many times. The CDR3 here is CASQSYVGTGELFF. The CDR3 DNA reads as TGCGCCAGCCAAAGCTATGTGGGCACCGGGGAGCTGTTTTTT. V usage is TRBV5-1 and J usage is TRBJ2-2; no clear D. Germline values: CDR1 SGHRS, CDR2 YFSETQ. CDR3 length: 14 amino acids. V shed 7 bases and J shed 4 bases, with 14 bases lying between them.

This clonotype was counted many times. CDR3 sequence: CASSYSDLVQYGTDTQYF. Written as DNA, the CDR3 is TGTGCCAGCAGTTACTCGGACCTTGTCCAATATGGCACAGATACGCAGTATTTT. V gene TRBV6-2 or TRBV6-3 combines with J gene TRBJ2-3; D is unresolved. The CDR3 runs 18 residues. Germline V gives CDR1 MNHEY, CDR2 SVGEGT. Trimming pared 0 bases from V and 1 base from J, leaving 17 bases between.

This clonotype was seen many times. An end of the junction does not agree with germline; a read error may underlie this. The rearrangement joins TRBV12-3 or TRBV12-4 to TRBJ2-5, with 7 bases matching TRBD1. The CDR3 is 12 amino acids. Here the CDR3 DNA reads TGTGCCGGCAGAGGGGGCGGAGAGACCCAGTACTTC. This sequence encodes CAGRGGGETQYF.

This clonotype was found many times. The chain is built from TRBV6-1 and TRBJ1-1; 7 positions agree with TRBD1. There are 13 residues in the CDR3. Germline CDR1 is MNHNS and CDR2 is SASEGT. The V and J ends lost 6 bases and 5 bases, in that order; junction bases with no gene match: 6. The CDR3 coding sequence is TGTGCCAGCAGAATTCCGACAGGGACTGAAGCTTTCTTT. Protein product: CASRIPTGTEAFF.